This record concerns one TCR beta chain sequence. Its target is unknown. Some clones are missing from TCRdb's copy, which holds only in-frame ones; the method was immunoSEQ multiplex PCR. The sample lists approximately 77,000 clones, roughly nine tenths seen once, with approximately 15% in the top ten. This specimen comes from a study of OX40 agonist ivuxolimab in advanced cancers. Overall study findings and caveats: The antigen specificity of the peripheral T cells (those that were expanded) was not determined.

Germline lookup yields CDR1 SGHVS and CDR2 FQNEAQ. The ends were cut back, 5 bases at V and 3 bases at J, with 9 bases in the middle. The CDR3 sequence is 13 residues long. Autoimmune disease history or systemic immunosuppression meant exclusion. This sequence joins TRBV7-8 and TRBJ2-3, with D maybe TRBD1 (5 bases). The sequencing here drew on CD4+ or CD8+ T cells sorted from blood, taken in a trial of the OX40 agonist ivuxolimab. The sequence was obtained from an adult with an advanced solid tumor such as melanoma, head and neck, liver or kidney cancer. The CDR3 reads CASSNRTTDTQYF. In DNA, the CDR3 is TGTGCCAGCAGCAACCGGACAACAGATACGCAGTATTTT.